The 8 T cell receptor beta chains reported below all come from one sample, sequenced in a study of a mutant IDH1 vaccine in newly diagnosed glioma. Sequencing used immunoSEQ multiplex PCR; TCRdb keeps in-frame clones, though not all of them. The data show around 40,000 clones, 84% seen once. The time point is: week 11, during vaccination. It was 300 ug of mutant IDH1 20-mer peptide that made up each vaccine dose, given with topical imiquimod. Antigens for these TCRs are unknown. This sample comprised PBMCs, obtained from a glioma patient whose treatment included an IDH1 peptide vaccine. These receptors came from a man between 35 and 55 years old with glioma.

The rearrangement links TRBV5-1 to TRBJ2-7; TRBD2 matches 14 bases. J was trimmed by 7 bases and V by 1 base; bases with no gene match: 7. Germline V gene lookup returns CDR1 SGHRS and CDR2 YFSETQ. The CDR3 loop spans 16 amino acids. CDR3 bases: TGCGCCAGCAGCTTGTTCGGGACTAGCGGGAGATGGGAGCAGTACTTC. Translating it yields CASSLFGTSGRWEQYF.

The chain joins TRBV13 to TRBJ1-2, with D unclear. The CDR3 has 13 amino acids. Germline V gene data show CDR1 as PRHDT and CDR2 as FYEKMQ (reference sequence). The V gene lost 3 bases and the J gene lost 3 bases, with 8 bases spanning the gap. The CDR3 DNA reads TGTGCCAGCAGCTTCTCCAGTTACTATGGCTACACCTTC. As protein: CASSFSSYYGYTF.

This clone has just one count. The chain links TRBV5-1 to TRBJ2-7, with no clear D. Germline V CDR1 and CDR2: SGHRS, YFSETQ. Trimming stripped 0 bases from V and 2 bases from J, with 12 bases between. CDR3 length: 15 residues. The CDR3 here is CASSLAPGAAYEQYF. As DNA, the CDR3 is TGCGCCAGCAGCTTGGCCCCAGGAGCCGCCTACGAGCAGTACTTC.

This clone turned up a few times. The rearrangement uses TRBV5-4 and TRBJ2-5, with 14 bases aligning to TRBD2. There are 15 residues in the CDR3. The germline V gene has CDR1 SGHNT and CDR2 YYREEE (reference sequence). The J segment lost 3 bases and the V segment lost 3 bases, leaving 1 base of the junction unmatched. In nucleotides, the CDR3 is TGTGCCAGCAGCTGGGGACTAGCGGGAGAAGAGACCCAGTACTTC. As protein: CASSWGLAGEETQYF. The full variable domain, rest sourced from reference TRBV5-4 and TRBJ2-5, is ETGVTQSPTHLIKTRGQQVTLRCSSQSGHNTVSWYQQALGQGPQFIFQYYREEENGRGNFPPRFSGLQFPNYSSELNVNALELDDSALYLCASSWGLAGEETQYFGPGTRLLVL.

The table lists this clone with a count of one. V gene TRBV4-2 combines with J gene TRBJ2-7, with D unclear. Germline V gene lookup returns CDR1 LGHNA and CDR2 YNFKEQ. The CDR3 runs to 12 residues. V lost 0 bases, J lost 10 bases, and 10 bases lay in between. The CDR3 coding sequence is TGTGCCAGCAGCCAAGATGGAGAGATCCAGTACTTC. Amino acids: CASSQDGEIQYF.

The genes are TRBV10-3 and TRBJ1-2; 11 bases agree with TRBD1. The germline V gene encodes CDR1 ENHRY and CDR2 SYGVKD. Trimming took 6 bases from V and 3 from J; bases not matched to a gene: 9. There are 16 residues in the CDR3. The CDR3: CAIRPGQGGGDYGYTF. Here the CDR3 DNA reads TGTGCCATCAGACCGGGACAGGGGGGAGGGGACTATGGCTACACCTTC.

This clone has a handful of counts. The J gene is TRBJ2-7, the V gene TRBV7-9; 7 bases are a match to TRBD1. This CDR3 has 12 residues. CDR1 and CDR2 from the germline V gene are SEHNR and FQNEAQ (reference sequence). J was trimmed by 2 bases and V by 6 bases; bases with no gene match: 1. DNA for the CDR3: TGTGCCAGCAGAGGGACAGCCTACGAGCAGTACTTC. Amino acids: CASRGTAYEQYF.

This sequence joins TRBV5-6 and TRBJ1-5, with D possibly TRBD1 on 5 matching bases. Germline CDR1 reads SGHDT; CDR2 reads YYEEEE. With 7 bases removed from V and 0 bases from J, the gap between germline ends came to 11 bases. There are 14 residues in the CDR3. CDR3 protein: CASGTVNSNQPQHF. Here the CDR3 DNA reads TGTGCCAGCGGGACTGTTAATAGCAATCAGCCCCAGCATTTT. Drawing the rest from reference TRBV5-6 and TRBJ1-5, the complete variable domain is DAGVTQSPTHLIKTRGQQVTLRCSPKSGHDTVSWYQQALGQGPQFIFQYYEEEERQRGNFPDRFSGHQFPNYSSELNVNALLLGDSALYLCASGTVNSNQPQHFGDGTRLSIL.